A single sample gave rise to the 30 T cell receptor beta chains below, sequenced in a study of cytomegalovirus exposure and HLA in healthy donors. PCR primers comprised 60 Vbeta and 13 Jbeta primers. The method was immunoSEQ multiplex PCR; TCRdb's version includes in-frame clones alone and lacks a portion of them. Here the sample spans 85,000 to 130,000 clones, about 71% being singletons. What was sequenced was PBMCs. These receptors originate from a boy aged 5-17 years in good health and CMV-seronegative.

The rearrangement joins TRBV19 to TRBJ2-7, with D possibly being TRBD1 (6 bases). The CDR3 extends over 15 amino acids. Germline V gene lookup returns CDR1 LNHDA and CDR2 SQIVND (reference sequence). The V and J ends lost 3 bases and 4 bases respectively, with 16 bases between them. The DNA of the CDR3 is TGTGCCAGTAGTATGTTCCAGGGGTCGGGATACGAGCAGTACTTC. It translates to CASSMFQGSGYEQYF. The whole variable domain, remainder taken from reference TRBV19 and TRBJ2-7, is DGGITQSPKYLFRKEGQNVTLSCEQNLNHDAMYWYRQDPGQGLRLIYYSQIVNDFQKGDIAEGYSVSREKKESFPLTVTSAQKNPTAFYLCASSMFQGSGYEQYFGPGTRLTVT.

This chain connects TRBV19 to TRBJ1-1, with D possibly matching TRBD1 (5 bases). Germline V CDR1 and CDR2: LNHDA, SQIVND (reference sequence). Trimming removed 7 bases at V and 5 bases at J, with 11 bases between. The CDR3 length is 12 residues. CDR3: CASNNQGTEAFF. The CDR3 region has the DNA TGTGCCAGTAACAATCAGGGAACTGAAGCTTTCTTT.

The J gene is TRBJ2-5, the V gene TRBV5-1, with D perhaps TRBD2 (5 bases). This CDR3 has 14 residues. CDR1 is SGHRS and CDR2 is YFSETQ in the germline V gene. The V end lost 3 bases, the J end lost 2 bases, and 11 bases lay between the germline ends. CDR3 protein: CASSSPSTQETQYF. CDR3 sequence (DNA): TGCGCCAGCAGCTCCCCTAGCACACAAGAGACCCAGTACTTC.

This clone was seen a handful of times. The chain couples TRBV30 to TRBJ2-1, with TRBD1 as a possible D gene (5 bases). Germline CDR1 reads GTSNPN; CDR2 reads SVGIG (reference sequence). The CDR3 runs to 14 residues. The V end lost 2 bases, the J end lost 3 bases, and 11 bases lay between the germline ends. The CDR3 reads CAWSRGPVYNEQFF. DNA of the CDR3: TGTGCCTGGAGTAGGGGTCCCGTCTACAATGAGCAGTTCTTC.

This rearrangement joins TRBV7-9 to TRBJ2-7, with 8 bases fitting TRBD2. The CDR3 runs to 15 residues. Germline V lookup: CDR1 SEHNR, CDR2 FQNEAQ (reference sequence). V was pared by 4 bases and J by 4 bases, with 9 bases of the junction left unmatched. The DNA for the CDR3 is TGTGCCAGCAGCTCCTCTTCGGGAGGGAATTACGAGCAGTACTTC. As protein: CASSSSSGGNYEQYF.

The chain has TRBV5-6 and TRBJ2-5, with a weak D call TRBD1 (5 bases). Between the trimmed V and J ends, which lost 0 bases and 1 base, there was a span of 10 bases. This CDR3 is built from 15 residues. Germline CDR1 reads SGHDT; CDR2 reads YYEEEE. CDR3 sequence: CASSLGSRAQETQYF. The DNA of the CDR3 is TGTGCCAGCAGCTTGGGTAGCAGGGCCCAAGAGACCCAGTACTTC.

The table lists this clone with a few counts. DNA for the CDR3: TGCAGCGTTGAAGATCGCTTCGGCGGGAGGATCGACAATGAGCAGTTCTTC. It translates to CSVEDRFGGRIDNEQFF. J is TRBJ2-1 and V is TRBV29-1; TRBD2 matches at 8 bases. Germline values: CDR1 SQVTM, CDR2 ANQGSEA. The CDR3 is 17 amino acids. Unmatched junction bases numbered 12, after V lost 0 bases and J lost 5 bases.

This clone appeared a few times. The chain recombines TRBV30 with TRBJ2-7; D is unclear. CDR1 and CDR2 (germline): GTSNPN, SVGIG (reference sequence). The germline V and J ends were trimmed by 3 bases and 0 bases, with 6 bases remaining between them. The CDR3 has 12 residues. This CDR3 is CAWRVSSYEQYF. In DNA form, the CDR3 reads TGTGCCTGGAGGGTTAGCTCCTACGAGCAGTACTTC.

The table lists this clone with a few counts. V usage is TRBV5-1 and J usage is TRBJ2-6; TRBD1 matches 9 bases. Trimming took 4 bases from V and 3 from J; bases not matched to a gene: 2. The CDR3 length is 15 residues. Germline CDR1 is SGHRS and CDR2 is YFSETQ. The CDR3 DNA reads TGCGCCAGCAGCCAGGACAGGGGTGGGGCCAACGTCCTGACTTTC. This encodes CASSQDRGGANVLTF.

Only a few counts were recorded for this clone. This chain joins TRBV5-1 and TRBJ2-7; TRBD2 matches 11 bases. The V and J ends lost 0 bases and 0 bases, in that order; junction bases with no gene match: 5. Germline CDR1 SGHRS, CDR2 YFSETQ. CDR3 length: 17 residues. The CDR3 nucleotides read TGCGCCAGCAGCTTGGCCGGAACTAGCGGGAGCTCCTACGAGCAGTACTTC. Translation: CASSLAGTSGSSYEQYF.

This chain uses TRBV6-4 with TRBJ2-1; tentative D call: TRBD2 (5 bases). The CDR3 has 15 amino acids. CDR1 is MRHNA, CDR2 SNTAGT, per germline. Trimming pared 3 bases from V and 0 bases from J, leaving 9 bases between. The CDR3, as DNA: TGTGCCAGCAGTGAGGGTGGGAGCTCCTACAATGAGCAGTTCTTC. Its translation is CASSEGGSSYNEQFF.

The gene calls are TRBV7-9 and TRBJ1-1; D is uncertain. From germline, CDR1 is SEHNR and CDR2 FQNEAQ (reference sequence). The germline V and J ends were trimmed by 6 bases and 0 bases, with 20 bases remaining between them. CDR3 size: 17 residues. The CDR3 protein is CASSLAGERFMNTEAFF. The CDR3 coding sequence is TGTGCCAGCAGTCTCGCCGGGGAGCGCTTCATGAACACTGAAGCTTTCTTT.

A remark on this clone: Without the conserved terminal phenylalanine or tryptophan, this CDR3 likely stems from a read error. The chain uses TRBV5-4 and TRBJ2-2; 8 nucleotides align to TRBD2. J lost 8 bases, V lost 4 bases, and 7 bases had no gene match. Germline-derived CDR1 and CDR2 are SGHNT and YYREEE (reference sequence). The CDR3 contains 14 residues. The CDR3 spells CASSPGGRPGELFV. The CDR3 bases are TGTGCCAGCAGCCCGGGAGGGAGGCCTGGGGAGCTGTTTGTT.

V usage is TRBV18 and J usage is TRBJ1-2; tentative D call: TRBD1 (6 bases). CDR3 length: 16 residues. V gave up 3 bases and J gave up 7 bases, with 21 bases separating them. CDR1 and CDR2 from the germline V gene are KGHSH and LQKENI. The CDR3 here is CASSPSTQGVLGGYTF. As DNA, the CDR3 is TGTGCCAGCTCACCCTCTACACAGGGCGTCCTGGGTGGCTACACCTTC.

The sample holds a few counts of this clone. V gene TRBV5-1 combines with J gene TRBJ2-3; D is possibly TRBD1 (5 bases). Germline V gene lookup returns CDR1 SGHRS and CDR2 YFSETQ. V lost 4 bases to trimming and J lost 5 bases, with 17 bases between them. The length of the CDR3 is 15 residues. The CDR3: CASSRAGNWRDTQYF. The DNA of the CDR3 is TGCGCCAGCAGCCGCGCAGGGAACTGGAGAGATACGCAGTATTTT. Full variable domain (remainder filled in from reference TRBV5-1 and TRBJ2-3): KAGVTQTPRYLIKTRGQQVTLSCSPISGHRSVSWYQQTPGQGLQFLFEYFSETQRNKGNFPGRFSGRQFSNSRSEMNVSTLELGDSALYLCASSRAGNWRDTQYFGPGTRLTVL.

This rearrangement joins TRBV9 to TRBJ1-3; unclear D gene. Trimming removed 2 bases at V and 0 bases at J, with 15 bases between. Germline V lookup: CDR1 SGDLS, CDR2 YYNGEE. This CDR3 comprises 17 residues. The CDR3 region has the DNA TGTGCCAGCAGCGTTCTGGGCCAGGCGAGCTCTGGAAACACCATATATTTT. This codes for CASSVLGQASSGNTIYF.

The chain recombines TRBV29-1 with TRBJ2-4; 8 bases agree with TRBD2. Unmatched junction bases numbered 6, after V lost 7 bases and J lost 1 base. This CDR3 contains 14 residues. The germline V gene encodes CDR1 SQVTM and CDR2 ANQGSEA. Written as DNA, the CDR3 is TGCAGCGCCCTAGCGGGTACGGCCAAAAACATTCAGTACTTC. Translating it yields CSALAGTAKNIQYF.

The V and J genes are TRBV5-8 and TRBJ2-7; D call uncertain. This CDR3 is built from 10 residues. Germline V lookup: CDR1 SGHTS, CDR2 YDEGEE. V was cut by 6 bases and J by 5 bases, with 6 bases left in between. The CDR3 sequence: CASTRHEQYF. Written as DNA, the CDR3 is TGTGCCAGCACCCGTCACGAGCAGTACTTC.

This chain joins TRBV18 and TRBJ2-7; D might be TRBD2 (5 bases). CDR3 size: 13 residues. The ends were cut back, 3 bases at V and 1 base at J, with 7 bases in the middle. From germline, CDR1 is KGHSH and CDR2 LQKENI. CDR3 in DNA: TGTGCCAGCTCACCGGGCGGGTCCTACGAGCAGTACTTC. Its protein is CASSPGGSYEQYF.

The V and J genes are TRBV5-6 and TRBJ1-6, with D unclear. V was cut by 1 base and J by 7 bases, with 9 bases left in between. Germline CDR1 and CDR2: SGHDT and YYEEEE. The CDR3 runs 14 residues. In DNA, the CDR3 is TGTGCCAGCAGCTTGTTCGGGAGGAATTCACCCCTCCACTTT. Its protein product is CASSLFGRNSPLHF.

The chain links TRBV4-1 to TRBJ2-7, with D possibly TRBD1 on 6 matching bases. The CDR3 length is 13 residues. Trimming shortened V by 3 bases and J by 5 bases, and 11 bases separated the two germline ends. The germline V gene encodes CDR1 MGHRA and CDR2 YSYEKL. Here the CDR3 DNA reads TGCGCCAGCAGCCACCTCAACAGGGACGAGCAGTACTTC. This gives the protein CASSHLNRDEQYF.

This clone was recorded once. The chain has TRBV28 and TRBJ2-1, with TRBD1 matching 9 bases. With V trimmed by 6 bases and J by 4 bases, 4 bases remained unmatched. The CDR3 contains 14 residues. The germline V gene has CDR1 MDHEN and CDR2 SYDVKM. Here the CDR3 reads CASSLGTGYNEQFF. The CDR3 DNA reads TGTGCCAGCAGCCTCGGGACAGGGTACAATGAGCAGTTCTTC. Supplemented by reference TRBV28 and TRBJ2-1, the full variable domain reads DVKVTQSSRYLVKRTGEKVFLECVQDMDHENMFWYRQDPGLGLRLIYFSYDVKMKEKGDIPEGYSVSREKKERFSLILESASTNQTSMYLCASSLGTGYNEQFFGPGTRLTVL.

The J gene is TRBJ2-5, the V gene TRBV19; possible D gene TRBD2, 6 bases. The CDR3 extends over 13 amino acids. Germline V gene sequence: CDR1 LNHDA, CDR2 SQIVND (reference sequence). V lost 5 bases to trimming and J lost 5 bases, with 12 bases between them. CDR3 bases: TGTGCCAGTAGTGGGGGGAAGGGGGAGACCCAGTACTTC. This encodes CASSGGKGETQYF.

Only a few counts were recorded for this clone. The chain employs TRBV20-1 and TRBJ1-1, with TRBD1 identical over 8 bases. V was pared by 0 bases and J by 11 bases, with 2 bases of the junction left unmatched. The germline CDR1 and CDR2 sequences are DFQATT and SNEGSKA (reference sequence). The CDR3 covers 11 residues. CDR3 sequence (DNA): TGCAGTGCTAGAGAGGACAGGGCCGCTTTCTTT. It is translated as CSAREDRAAFF.

As for this clone: One end of the junction fails to match germline, which may point to a read error. V gene TRBV7-7 combines with J gene TRBJ2-1, with TRBD2 matching 7 bases. Germline values: CDR1 SSHAT, CDR2 FNYEAQ (reference sequence). There are 16 residues in the CDR3. The CDR3: CASSFQPSGSYNEQFF. For the CDR3, the DNA is TGTGCTAGCAGCTTCCAGCCTAGCGGCTCCTACAATGAGCAGTTCTTC.

This clone was detected once. This chain connects TRBV27 to TRBJ1-2; 10 nucleotides align to TRBD1. Looked up from germline, CDR1 is MNHEY and CDR2 is SMNVEV (reference sequence). CDR3 length: 15 amino acids. The V gene end was trimmed by 4 bases and the J gene end by 6 bases; junction bases not matched to a gene: 8. The CDR3 bases are TGTGCCAGCAGTTCCTACCGGGACAGGGGCAATGGCTACACCTTC. It yields the protein CASSSYRDRGNGYTF.

The chain has TRBV5-6 and TRBJ2-1, with D maybe TRBD1 (7 bases). This CDR3 comprises 15 residues. Germline-derived CDR1 and CDR2 are SGHDT and YYEEEE. Between the trimmed V and J ends, which lost 1 base and 8 bases, there was a span of 16 bases. CDR3 region: CASSLLTGPGDEQFF. As DNA, the CDR3 is TGTGCCAGCAGCTTGTTGACAGGGCCGGGGGATGAGCAGTTCTTC.

The chain has TRBV7-9 and TRBJ1-1; the D gene is possibly TRBD1 (5 bases). Germline CDR1 is SEHNR and CDR2 is FQNEAQ (reference sequence). V lost 2 bases and J lost 2, with 9 bases in between. CDR3 size: 14 residues. CDR3 in amino acids: CASSLWQGNTEAFF. Written as DNA, the CDR3 is TGTGCCAGCAGCTTATGGCAGGGAAACACTGAAGCTTTCTTT.

The chain recombines TRBV19 with TRBJ2-7; 7 bases are a match to TRBD1. This CDR3 has 15 residues. The germline CDR1 and CDR2 sequences are LNHDA and SQIVND (reference sequence). J was trimmed by 0 bases and V by 5 bases; bases with no gene match: 7. The DNA for the CDR3 is TGTGCCAGTAGTGTTACCACAGGGGTCTCCTACGAGCAGTACTTC. This encodes CASSVTTGVSYEQYF.

In nucleotides, the CDR3 is TGTGCCTGGACAGGGATGGACAATCAGCCCCAGCATTTT. This codes for CAWTGMDNQPQHF. The rearrangement links TRBV30 to TRBJ1-5, with D maybe TRBD1 (5 bases). The CDR3 sequence is 13 residues long. Germline loops: CDR1 GTSNPN, CDR2 SVGIG (reference sequence). The V end was cut by 4 bases, the J end by 3 bases, with 10 bases between.